This T cell receptor (beta chain) was recovered during a study of T cells in Graves' hyperthyroidism and ophthalmopathy. Study-wide results and limits: Ophthalmopathy was model-predicted a median about 6 months pre-onset.

The CDR3 covers 16 residues. Between the trimmed V and J ends, which lost 1 base and 1 base, there was a span of 14 bases. Germline CDR1 SGHVS, CDR2 FQNEAQ. TCR beta CDR3 sequences were amplified from RNA transcripts. Researchers ran a first-round RT-PCR on the TCR CDR3 using the HTBI primer set. TCRdb reprocessed the multiplex PCR reads via MiXCR and lists one record per CDR3 protein. The sample includes about 610,000 distinct CDR3 sequences, under 15% of them seen just once. The authors took PBMCs from roughly 9.7 ml fresh peripheral blood. This clonotype came up many times. Its specificity is unknown.

This clonotype originated in a woman aged 40 to 50 with Graves' ophthalmopathy. The gene calls are TRBV7-8 and TRBJ2-7; maybe TRBD1 (6 bases). Sequencing was carried out using blood. CDR3 DNA sequence: TGTGCCAGCAGCTTAGACGGACAGCGGAATTCCTACGAGCAGTACTTC. Its protein product is CASSLDGQRNSYEQYF.